This T cell receptor (beta chain) is drawn from a study of cytomegalovirus exposure and HLA in healthy donors. Study findings and constraints: Solely CMV serostatus was available to characterize immune exposure. A later analysis linked a missense DCLRE1C variant to TCR beta V- and J-gene trimming.

This CDR3 is built from 14 residues. The V gene end was trimmed by 2 bases and the J gene end by 5 bases; junction bases not matched to a gene: 5. Germline V CDR1 and CDR2: LNHDA, SQIVND (reference sequence). PCR was performed using 60 Vbeta and 13 Jbeta primers. The assay was immunoSEQ multiplex PCR, and TCRdb's table has in-frame clones only and misses some. In the table there are about 160,000 clones, roughly 82% of which are singletons. To note about this clone: The antigen is undetermined.

This chain connects TRBV19 to TRBJ2-7; 8 bases are a match to TRBD1. Material for sequencing was PBMCs. The TCR sequence derives from a girl between 5 and 17 years old in good health and CMV-seropositive. The DNA for the CDR3 is TGTGCCAGTAGTATACCGTGGGACAGGAACGAGCAGTACTTC. Its translation is CASSIPWDRNEQYF.